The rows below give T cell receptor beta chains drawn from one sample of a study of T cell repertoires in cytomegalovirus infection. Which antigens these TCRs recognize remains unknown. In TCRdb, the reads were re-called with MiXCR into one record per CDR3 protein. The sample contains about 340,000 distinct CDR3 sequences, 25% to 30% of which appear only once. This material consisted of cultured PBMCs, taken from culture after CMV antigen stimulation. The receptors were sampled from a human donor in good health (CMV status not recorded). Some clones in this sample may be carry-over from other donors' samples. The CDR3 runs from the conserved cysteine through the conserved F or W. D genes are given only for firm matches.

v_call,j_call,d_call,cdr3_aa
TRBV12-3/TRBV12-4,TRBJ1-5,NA,CASSLAGLSQPQHF
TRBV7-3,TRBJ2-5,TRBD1,CASSPGTGAGQETQYF
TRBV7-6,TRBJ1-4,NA,CASSAGAGGKEKLFF
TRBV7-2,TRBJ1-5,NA,CASSPFQGDQPQHF
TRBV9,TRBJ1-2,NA,CASSAEGGSGYTF
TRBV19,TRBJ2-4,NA,CASSSQGQLAKNIQYF
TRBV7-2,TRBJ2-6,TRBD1,CASSPTGTGDSGANVLTF
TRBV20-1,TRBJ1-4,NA,CSARDGGSGEKLFF
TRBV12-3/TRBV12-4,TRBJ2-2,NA,CASSLGAGRTGELFF
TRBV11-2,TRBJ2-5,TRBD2,CASSLDWGGFETQYF
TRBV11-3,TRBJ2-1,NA,CASIIRDWKEQFF
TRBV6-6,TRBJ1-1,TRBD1,CASSYSVGDRVGNTEAFF
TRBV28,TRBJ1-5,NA,CASRGGNQPQHF
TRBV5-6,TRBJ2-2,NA,CASSRGTTTGELFF
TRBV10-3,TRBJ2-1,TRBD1,CAIGTGGPYNEQFF
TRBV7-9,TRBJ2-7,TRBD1,CASSLGQFNEQYF
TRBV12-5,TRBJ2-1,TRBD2,CASGLGLAGGPSYNEQFF
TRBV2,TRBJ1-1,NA,CASNPENTEAFF
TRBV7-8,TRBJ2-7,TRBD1,CASKGRGDRGPEQYF
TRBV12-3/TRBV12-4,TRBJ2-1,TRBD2,CASSPSPGTSGRNEQFF
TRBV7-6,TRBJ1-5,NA,CASSLGAGADSNQPQHF
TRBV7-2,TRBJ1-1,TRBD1,CASSRPRGQGALGKAFF
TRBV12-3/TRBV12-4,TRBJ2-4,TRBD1,CASRGTGRNIQYF
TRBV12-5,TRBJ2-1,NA,CASGLIYQRSSYNEQFF
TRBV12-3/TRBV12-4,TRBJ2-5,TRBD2,CASSLAGRYQETQYF
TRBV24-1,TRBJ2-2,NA,CATNQGRTGELFF
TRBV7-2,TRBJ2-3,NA,CASSFMGITDTQYF
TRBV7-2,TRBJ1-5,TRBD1,CASSSGTVNQPQHF
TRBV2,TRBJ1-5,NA,CASSESPGENQPQHF
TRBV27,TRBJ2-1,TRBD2,CASSLPAGVIREQFF